Described below is a single TCR beta chain sequence and its context. Generated by immunoSEQ multiplex PCR, the TCRdb table keeps only in-frame clones and is missing some. The sample yields fewer than 250,000 clones, 83% seen once. These data belong to a study of blood T cell repertoires in COVID-19. In the study overall: The origin of the acute and convalescent COVID-19 samples was the United States, Italy and Spain.

Between the trimmed V and J ends, which lost 7 bases and 5 bases, there was a span of 8 bases. Germline V lookup: CDR1 MGHDK, CDR2 SYGVNS. CDR3 size: 12 residues. This chain uses TRBV25-1 with TRBJ2-2, with D maybe TRBD1 (7 bases). The sequence was obtained from a woman aged 45-59 years who had been exposed to COVID-19. Sequencing used PBMCs or T cells enriched from blood (not recorded which). The CDR3 region is CASTGGTGELFF. CDR3 DNA: TGTGCCAGCACAGGGGGGACCGGGGAGCTGTTTTTT.